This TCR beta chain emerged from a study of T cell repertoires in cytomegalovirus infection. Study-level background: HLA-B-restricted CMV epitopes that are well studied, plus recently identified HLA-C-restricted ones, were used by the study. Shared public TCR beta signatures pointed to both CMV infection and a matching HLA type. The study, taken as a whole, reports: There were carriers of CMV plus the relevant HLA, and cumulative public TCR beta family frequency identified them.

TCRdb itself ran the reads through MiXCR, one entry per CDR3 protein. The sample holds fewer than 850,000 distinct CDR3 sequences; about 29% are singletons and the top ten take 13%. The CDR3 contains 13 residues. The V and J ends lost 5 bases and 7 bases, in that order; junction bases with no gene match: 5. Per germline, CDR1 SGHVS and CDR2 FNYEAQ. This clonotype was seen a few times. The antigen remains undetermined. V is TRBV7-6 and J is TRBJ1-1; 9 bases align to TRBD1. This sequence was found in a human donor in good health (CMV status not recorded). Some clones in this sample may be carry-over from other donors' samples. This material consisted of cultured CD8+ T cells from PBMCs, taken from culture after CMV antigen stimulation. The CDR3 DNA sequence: TGTGCCAGCAGCACACAGGGGGCGGTTGAAGCTTTCTTT. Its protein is CASSTQGAVEAFF.